Listed below are T cell receptor beta chains from one sample, sequenced in a study of CD8 T cells in Susac syndrome. Via MiXCR, TCRdb re-called the immunoSEQ multiplex PCR reads, giving one row per CDR3 protein. This repertoire shows roughly 190,000 distinct CDR3 sequences, just under 95% found once; its top ten account for around 0.15%. Specimen: CD8+ T cells from PBMCs. All receptors derive from a human donor with Susac syndrome. Each CDR3 is given with its conserved first and last residue. Clone size is not always given. Where it is, it says once, few, many or a class for expanded clones.

abundance | v_gene | CDR3aa
. | TRBV7-3 | CASSQGRGTEQYF
. | TRBV3-1 | CASSQDTGLAGDNEQFF
. | TRBV7-3 | CASSLDSLTDTQYF
. | TRBV11-2 | CASSLDGGSNQPQHF
. | TRBV28 | CASSMTSGDYNEQFF
. | TRBV27 | CASSLSKGTAIYEQYF
. | TRBV5-1 | CASSLDLGQPQHF
once | TRBV3-1 | CASSPDQRGLLAGVYNEQFF
. | TRBV29-1 | CSVGKALSTEAFF
. | TRBV9 | CASSETSGFNEQFF
. | TRBV9 | CASSVESGLNTEAFF
. | TRBV12-3/TRBV12-4 | CASSETGKAIYEQYF
. | TRBV15 | CATSRERTSGNEQFF
. | TRBV25-1 | CASRDRGKNTEAFF
. | TRBV7-8 | CASSLSSGGLNEQFF
. | TRBV3-1 | CASSFIANYGYTF
. | TRBV25-1 | CASSDDGTGGSDTQYF
. | TRBV5-1 | CASSLGGISNTGELFF
. | TRBV3-1 | CARAKDREAFTEAFF
. | TRBV4-1 | CASSYTGSDGYTF
. | TRBV20-1 | CSAPLTGGPIETQYF
. | TRBV30 | CAWSLLTNSPLHF
. | TRBV6-5 | CASSYSGRGNQPQHF
. | TRBV15 | CATSGDRGNYEQYF
. | TRBV4-2 | CASSQEGLAGGPYEQYF
. | TRBV9 | CASSVGAGDSAYEQYF
. | TRBV30 | CAWRSDGYTF
. | TRBV20-1 | CSARDTSNQPQHF
once | TRBV20-1 | CSAAPGLSNYGYTF
once | TRBV27 | CASSLGGDREYYEQYF
. | TRBV28 | CASSLNPRGEDEQYF
. | TRBV30 | CAWSVLSGGQGLTGPQHF
. | TRBV12-5 | CASGRQDYEQYF
. | TRBV4-1 | CASSQVTALPVGTNTEAFF
once | TRBV7-9 | CASSLSQGLTEAFF
. | TRBV27 | CASSLSGYGYTF
. | TRBV20-1 | CSARDSVTVYEQYF
. | TRBV5-4 | CASSRTDTYEQYF
. | TRBV12-5 | CASGPTGNNSPLHF